This passage covers 29 T cell receptor beta chains from one sample sequenced in a study of T cells after yellow fever vaccination. TCRdb ran MiXCR on the 5' RACE reads and lists one entry per CDR3 protein. The sample consists of a few hundred thousand distinct CDR3 sequences, roughly 3.9% of them appearing once. The source material was PBMCs, sampled 5 days after the yellow fever booster vaccination. These receptor sequences come from a man in his late teens or twenties who received the YFV17D yellow fever vaccine.

The gene calls are TRBV5-1 and TRBJ2-2, with D possibly TRBD1 on 6 matching bases. The CDR3 consists of 13 residues. Germline CDR1 reads SGHRS; CDR2 reads YFSETQ. V lost 9 bases and J 3 bases, leaving 12 bases between the germline ends. The CDR3 loop reads CATQGSDTGELFF. The DNA for the CDR3 is TGCGCCACACAGGGATCGGACACCGGGGAGCTGTTTTTT.

This clonotype was picked up many times. This chain joins TRBV4-3 and TRBJ2-2; 8 nucleotides agree with TRBD2. The CDR3 loop spans 13 amino acids. The germline V gene has CDR1 LGHNA and CDR2 YSLEER. The J segment lost 7 bases and the V segment lost 2 bases, leaving 0 bases of the junction unmatched. The CDR3 loop is CASSQTSGGELFF. CDR3 nucleotides: TGCGCCAGCAGCCAAACTAGCGGCGGGGAGCTGTTTTTT.

This clonotype appeared many times. The V gene is TRBV29-1, the J gene TRBJ2-1; maybe TRBD2 (6 bases). V gave up 4 bases and J gave up 10 bases, with 11 bases separating them. The CDR3 extends over 11 amino acids. Germline V gene sequence: CDR1 SQVTM, CDR2 ANQGSEA. This chain's CDR3 is CSVGAGREQFF. The DNA for the CDR3 is TGCAGCGTTGGGGCGGGGCGCGAGCAGTTCTTC.

This clonotype was counted ten times or more. J is TRBJ2-1 and V is TRBV5-1; 9 bases agree with TRBD2. With V trimmed by 2 bases and J by 3 bases, 6 bases remained unmatched. The CDR3 extends over 16 amino acids. Looked up from germline, CDR1 is SGHRS and CDR2 is YFSETQ. CDR3 sequence: CASSFAGGRLYNEQFF. The CDR3 DNA reads TGCGCCAGCAGCTTCGCGGGGGGGCGCCTCTACAATGAGCAGTTCTTC.

In this sample, this clonotype turned up a few times. The V call is TRBV3-1, the J call TRBJ2-7; D not certain. Germline V gene sequence: CDR1 LGHDT, CDR2 YNNKEL (reference sequence). There are 14 residues in the CDR3. V was trimmed by 4 bases and J by 9 bases, leaving 19 bases between them. CDR3 in amino acids: CASSLRRVPDRQYV. The CDR3 region has the DNA TGTGCCAGCAGCCTCAGGAGAGTGCCAGATCGGCAGTACGTC.

This chain uses TRBV27 with TRBJ2-3; 14 nucleotides align to TRBD2. This CDR3 comprises 17 residues. The trim removed 4 bases at V and 5 bases at J, leaving 8 bases unmatched. Germline CDR1 reads MNHEY; CDR2 reads SMNVEV (reference sequence). CDR3 protein: CASSSRLAGGPGDTQYF. The CDR3 coding sequence is TGTGCCAGCAGTTCCCGACTAGCGGGGGGGCCGGGAGATACGCAGTATTTT.

This clonotype has more than one count but fewer than ten. This chain joins TRBV20-1 and TRBJ1-1; tentatively, D is TRBD1 (5 bases). Trimming took off 7 bases at V and 5 bases at J, with 17 bases between the two ends. The CDR3 runs 13 residues. Germline loops: CDR1 DFQATT, CDR2 SNEGSKA (reference sequence). CDR3 coding DNA: TGCAGTGTTTTTTTGTGGGGGGGAACTGAAGCTTTCTTT. This encodes CSVFLWGGTEAFF.

The chain combines TRBV6-2 or TRBV6-3 with TRBJ2-3; 7 bases agree with TRBD1. Losses at the gene ends were 5 bases for V and 2 bases for J; bases not matched to a gene: 10. CDR1 is MNHEY, CDR2 SVGEGT, per germline. The CDR3 is 16 residues long. This CDR3 reads CASSQSERGPTDTQYF. DNA of the CDR3: TGTGCCAGCAGTCAGTCAGAGAGGGGGCCCACAGATACGCAGTATTTT.

In its sample, this clonotype was seen many times. The chain has TRBV20-1 and TRBJ2-7; D is undetermined. The CDR3 runs 10 residues. V gave up 5 bases and J gave up 0 bases, with 2 bases separating them. From germline, CDR1 is DFQATT and CDR2 SNEGSKA (reference sequence). CDR3 protein: CSALSYEQYF. For the CDR3, the DNA is TGCAGTGCTCTCTCCTACGAGCAGTACTTC.

In nucleotides, the CDR3 is TGTGCCACCCCCGCGGGCAGGGAGTACTACGAGCAGTACGTC. Its protein product is CATPAGREYYEQYV. V usage is TRBV24-1 and J usage is TRBJ2-7; the D gene could be TRBD1 or TRBD2 (5 bases each). The CDR3 sequence is 14 residues long. V lost 9 bases to trimming and J lost 3 bases, with 17 bases between them. CDR1 is KGHDR, CDR2 SFDVKD, per germline.

This rearrangement joins TRBV20-1 to TRBJ2-7; weak D call: TRBD2 (6 bases). The V gene lost 6 bases and the J gene lost 6 bases, with 18 bases spanning the gap. This CDR3 contains 13 residues. The germline V gene encodes CDR1 DFQATT and CDR2 SNEGSKA (reference sequence). Here the CDR3 DNA reads TGCAGTGCCTGGTTCGCGGGGTCCCGCGAGCAGTACGTC. Amino acid sequence: CSAWFAGSREQYV.

This clonotype has at least ten counts. The gene calls are TRBV5-1 and TRBJ2-3, with D hard to call. The germline V gene has CDR1 SGHRS and CDR2 YFSETQ. V was pared by 3 bases and J by 2 bases, with 13 bases between. The CDR3 totals 15 residues. CDR3 in DNA: TGCGCCAGCAGCTCCAAACCGATTTTCACAGATACGCAGTATTTT. As protein: CASSSKPIFTDTQYF.

The chain links TRBV7-9 to TRBJ2-7; 10 nucleotides align to TRBD1. The CDR3 is 14 residues long. Germline V gene data show CDR1 as SEHNR and CDR2 as FQNEAQ (reference sequence). V trimming: 5 bases; J trimming: 3 bases; junction bases outside the gene matches: 4. The CDR3 loop reads CASSRGTGDYEQYV. In nucleotides, the CDR3 is TGTGCCAGCAGCAGAGGGACAGGGGACTACGAGCAGTACGTC.

This clonotype has a count of ten or more. The rearrangement links TRBV5-1 to TRBJ2-3; 9 bases agree with TRBD2. With V trimmed by 3 bases and J by 1 base, 3 bases remained unmatched. Germline CDR1 is SGHRS and CDR2 is YFSETQ. The CDR3 loop spans 15 amino acids. CDR3 protein: CASSYLAGGTDTQYF. The CDR3 coding sequence is TGCGCCAGCAGCTATTTAGCGGGGGGCACAGATACGCAGTATTTT.

The chain recombines TRBV6-2 or TRBV6-3 with TRBJ1-5; the D gene is possibly TRBD1 (5 bases). Trimming shortened V by 6 bases and J by 2 bases, and 11 bases separated the two germline ends. This CDR3 contains 14 residues. Germline V gene lookup returns CDR1 MNHEY and CDR2 SVGEGT. CDR3 amino acids: CASRPVGGNQPQHF. DNA of the CDR3: TGTGCCAGCAGGCCAGTGGGGGGCAATCAGCCCCAGCATTTT.

Notes on this clonotype: A much larger clone is a single base away; this may be a read error. The chain couples TRBV11-2 to TRBJ1-5; the D is unclear. CDR3 length: 13 residues. Trimming shortened V by 1 base and J by 3 bases, and 4 bases separated the two germline ends. Germline CDR1 SGHAT, CDR2 FQNNGV. This CDR3 is CASSLGANQPQHF. The CDR3 DNA follows: TGTGCCAGCAGCTTAGGGGCCAATCAGCCCCAGCATTTT.

This clonotype was detected many times. The chain links TRBV25-1 to TRBJ2-3, with D maybe TRBD1 (5 bases). This CDR3 spans 17 amino acids. The germline gives CDR1 MGHDK, CDR2 SYGVNS. The V gene lost 5 bases and the J gene lost 4 bases, with 22 bases spanning the gap. CDR3 sequence: CASSQRTVGEGADTQYF. The DNA for the CDR3 is TGTGCCAGCAGTCAGAGGACCGTAGGGGAAGGAGCAGATACGCAGTATTTT. The whole variable domain, remainder taken from reference TRBV25-1 and TRBJ2-3, is EADIYQTPRYLVIGTGKKITLECSQTMGHDKMYWYQQDPGMELHLIHYSYGVNSTEKGDLSSESTVSRIRTEHFPLTLESARPSHTSQYLCASSQRTVGEGADTQYFGPGTRLTVL.

The sample holds many counts of this clonotype. The chain is built from TRBV7-2 and TRBJ2-7; D is perhaps TRBD1 (7 bases). In germline, CDR1 is SGHTA, CDR2 FQGNSA. Between the trimmed V and J ends, which lost 5 bases and 6 bases, there was a span of 23 bases. CDR3 length: 16 residues. The CDR3 DNA follows: TGTGCCAGCAGCCCCCAGGGGGGAGAGGGGGCTGGCGAGCAGTACTTC. It translates to CASSPQGGEGAGEQYF.

This clonotype was recorded at least ten times. The V gene is TRBV28, the J gene TRBJ2-5; D remains unclear. V was cut by 2 bases and J by 4 bases, with 8 bases left in between. Germline CDR1 reads MDHEN; CDR2 reads SYDVKM. The CDR3 runs 13 residues. In DNA form, the CDR3 reads TGTGCCAGCAGTTTAATTCGACGAGAGACCCAGTACTTC. This codes for CASSLIRRETQYF.

V usage is TRBV18 and J usage is TRBJ2-7; D uncertain. The germline gives CDR1 KGHSH, CDR2 LQKENI. This CDR3 is 12 amino acids long. The V end was cut by 4 bases, the J end by 3 bases, with 7 bases between. The chain's CDR3 is CASSLTNYEQYF. The CDR3 DNA sequence: TGTGCCAGCTCACTAACCAACTACGAGCAGTACTTC. Full variable domain (outside the CDR3, taken from reference TRBV18 and TRBJ2-7): NAGVMQNPRHLVRRRGQEARLRCSPMKGHSHVYWYRQLPEEGLKFMVYLQKENIIDESGMPKERFSAEFPKEGPSILRIQQVVRGDSAAYFCASSLTNYEQYFGPGTRLTVT.

In this sample, this clonotype turned up many times. CDR3 sequence: CSAKGLAGFEQFF. The CDR3 DNA sequence: TGCAGTGCTAAGGGACTAGCGGGGTTTGAGCAGTTCTTC. V is TRBV20-1 and J is TRBJ2-1, with 13 nucleotides matching TRBD2. CDR3 length: 13 amino acids. With V trimmed by 4 bases and J by 9 bases, 3 bases remained unmatched. Germline V lookup: CDR1 DFQATT, CDR2 SNEGSKA (reference sequence).

This clonotype was found many times. J is TRBJ2-7 and V is TRBV18; D gene unclear. CDR1 and CDR2 from the germline V gene are KGHSH and LQKENI. V was pared by 4 bases and J by 3 bases, with 7 bases between. The CDR3 totals 12 residues. CDR3 protein: CASSQANYEQYF. As DNA, the CDR3 is TGTGCCAGCTCACAGGCTAACTACGAGCAGTACTTC.

This clonotype was seen a few times. This rearrangement joins TRBV7-9 to TRBJ2-5; 8 bases align to TRBD2. V gave up 7 bases and J gave up 1 base; unmatched junction bases: 8. Germline CDR1 and CDR2: SEHNR and FQNEAQ (reference sequence). The CDR3 consists of 15 residues. The CDR3 DNA follows: TGTGCCAGCAACCCAGCGGGGGCCAGCCAAGAGACCCAGTACTTC. Its protein is CASNPAGASQETQYF.

In this sample, this clonotype turned up many times. The chain has TRBV11-2 and TRBJ2-1, with unresolved D. The CDR3 length is 12 residues. Trimming removed 1 base at V and 10 bases at J, with 8 bases between. Germline CDR1 reads SGHAT; CDR2 reads FQNNGV. The CDR3 nucleotides read TGTGCCAGCAGCTTAGGGGTAGAGGAGCAGTTCTTC. Translation gives CASSLGVEEQFF. The variable domain in full, completed from reference TRBV11-2 and TRBJ2-1, reads EAGVAQSPRYKIIEKRQSVAFWCNPISGHATLYWYQQILGQGPKLLIQFQNNGVVDDSQLPKDRFSAERLKGVDSTLKIQPAKLEDSAVYLCASSLGVEEQFFGPGTRLTVL.

This clonotype was seen only a few times. The V call is TRBV20-1, the J call TRBJ1-2, with 9 bases aligning to TRBD1. The germline gives CDR1 DFQATT, CDR2 SNEGSKA (reference sequence). The V segment lost 5 bases and the J segment 0 bases; nucleotides outside the gene matches: 4. The CDR3 contains 14 residues. CDR3 amino acids: CSARGTGPNYGYTF. For the CDR3, the DNA is TGCAGTGCTCGAGGGACAGGGCCTAACTATGGCTACACCTTC.

This clonotype came up a few times. The genes are TRBV7-2 and TRBJ2-7; D gene unclear. CDR3 size: 13 residues. Trimming removed 5 bases from V and 1 base from J, with 9 bases in between. The germline gives CDR1 SGHTA, CDR2 FQGNSA. In DNA form, the CDR3 reads TGTGCCAGCAGCCACAGCGAGTCCTACGAGCAGTACTTC. Encoded protein: CASSHSESYEQYF.

The chain joins TRBV5-5 to TRBJ1-4, with 7 bases lining up with TRBD1. Per the germline V gene, CDR1 is SGHKS and CDR2 is YYEKEE (reference sequence). This CDR3 is 15 amino acids long. Trimming took 4 bases from V and 8 from J; bases not matched to a gene: 11. The CDR3 coding sequence is TGTGCCAGCAGCCTTCCATGGACAGGCCAGGAAAAACTGTTTTTT. The encoded protein is CASSLPWTGQEKLFF.

This clonotype occurred many times. The chain joins TRBV20-1 to TRBJ2-6, with D uncertain. Germline V lookup: CDR1 DFQATT, CDR2 SNEGSKA (reference sequence). Trimming took off 5 bases at V and 4 bases at J, with 6 bases between the two ends. The CDR3 consists of 12 residues. In DNA form, the CDR3 reads TGCAGTGCTTCGATAGGGGCCAACGTCCTGACTTTC. Amino acids: CSASIGANVLTF.

V usage is TRBV6-1 and J usage is TRBJ1-2; tentative D call: TRBD1 (5 bases). Trimming took 2 bases from V and 4 from J, leaving 8 bases between them. The CDR3 runs 13 residues. Germline CDR1 MNHNS, CDR2 SASEGT. In DNA form, the CDR3 reads TGTGCCAGCAGTGAACTCCAGGGCTATGGCTACACCTTC. It encodes CASSELQGYGYTF.